These 10 T cell receptor beta chains came from one sample sequenced in a study of memory CD4+ T cells and cytomegalovirus serostatus. Repertoires were generated with immunoSEQ multiplex PCR, while TCRdb's copy carries only in-frame clones and drops some. The repertoire holds around 50,000 clones, with around 80% as singletons. Single viable CD3+CD4+CD8-CD45RO+ cells were sorted as the memory CD4+ T cells. Sequencing used memory CD4+ T cells from blood. The source is an adult in good health and CMV-seronegative.

The chain employs TRBV2 and TRBJ1-2; D gene ambiguous. Trimming took off 9 bases at V and 1 base at J, with 12 bases between the two ends. The germline CDR1 and CDR2 sequences are SNHLY and FYNNEI. The CDR3 loop spans 13 amino acids. The CDR3 DNA reads TGTGCCAGTCTTGGACCCGGTAACTATGGCTACACCTTC. Translated: CASLGPGNYGYTF.

The chain uses TRBV5-4 and TRBJ2-7; 8 bases agree with TRBD2. Germline CDR1 is SGHNT and CDR2 is YYREEE (reference sequence). The CDR3 is 14 residues long. The ends lost 0 bases at V and 2 bases at J; junction bases unmatched: 1. CDR3 bases: TGTGCCAGCAGCTTGGCCGGGGGGGCCTACGAGCAGTACTTC. It codes for CASSLAGGAYEQYF.

The chain couples TRBV30 to TRBJ2-7; D is perhaps TRBD1 or TRBD2 (6 bases each). From germline, CDR1 is GTSNPN and CDR2 SVGIG (reference sequence). There are 14 residues in the CDR3. Trimming shortened V by 4 bases and J by 4 bases, and 17 bases separated the two germline ends. The CDR3 here is CAWNVRGLRYEQYF. CDR3 sequence (DNA): TGTGCCTGGAATGTTCGGGGGCTCCGGTACGAGCAGTACTTC.

The CDR3 coding sequence is TGTGCCAGTGAAGACCCTTGGGATGGGGCCAACGTCCTGACTTTC. It specifies CASEDPWDGANVLTF. V is TRBV19 and J is TRBJ2-6; D call uncertain. Germline loops: CDR1 LNHDA, CDR2 SQIVND (reference sequence). The CDR3 length is 15 residues. V lost 8 bases, J lost 3 bases, and 14 bases lay in between.

The V call is TRBV5-4, the J call TRBJ2-3; 11 nucleotides agree with TRBD2. Germline-derived CDR1 and CDR2 are SGHNT and YYREEE (reference sequence). The CDR3 length is 16 residues. V shed 0 bases and J 6 bases; nucleotides not matched to a gene: 6. CDR3 sequence reads: CASSLGVAGGQDTQYF. CDR3 coding DNA: TGTGCCAGCAGCTTGGGCGTAGCGGGAGGGCAGGATACGCAGTATTTT.

This clone was picked up one time. This chain uses TRBV6-5 with TRBJ1-1; D gene unclear. Trimming took 6 bases from V and 3 from J, leaving 11 bases between them. CDR1 and CDR2 from the germline V gene are MNHEY and SVGAGI. The CDR3 consists of 13 residues. CDR3: CASSSDEDTEAFF. CDR3 DNA sequence: TGTGCCAGCAGCTCAGACGAAGACACTGAAGCTTTCTTT.

The chain uses TRBV30 and TRBJ2-3, with 8 positions matching TRBD2. The CDR3 runs 16 residues. The germline CDR1 and CDR2 sequences are GTSNPN and SVGIG (reference sequence). V was pared by 2 bases and J by 3 bases, with 10 bases of the junction left unmatched. CDR3 in DNA: TGTGCCTGGAGTCGTCCCTTGGCGGGAGGAACAGATACGCAGTATTTT. This codes for CAWSRPLAGGTDTQYF.

The rearrangement links TRBV11-3 to TRBJ2-7; a weak D match, TRBD2 (5 bases). CDR3 length equals 15 residues. V was trimmed by 5 bases and J by 4 bases, leaving 18 bases between them. Germline CDR1 and CDR2: SGHNT and YENEEA. This chain's CDR3 is CASSPGGDLIYEQYF. CDR3 DNA: TGTGCCAGCAGCCCCGGAGGAGACCTCATTTACGAGCAGTACTTC. The whole variable domain, remainder taken from reference TRBV11-3 and TRBJ2-7, is EAGVVQSPRYKIIEKKQPVAFWCNPISGHNTLYWYLQNLGQGPELLIRYENEEAVDDSQLPKDRFSAERLKGVDSTLKIQPAELGDSAVYLCASSPGGDLIYEQYFGPGTRLTVT.

V is TRBV6-5 and J is TRBJ2-3; D gene ambiguous. The length of the CDR3 is 15 residues. V was pared by 0 bases and J by 5 bases, with 12 bases between. Germline V gives CDR1 MNHEY, CDR2 SVGAGI. The CDR3 region has the DNA TGTGCCAGCAGTTACTCCCTCTCACGGATAGATACGCAGTATTTT. Translating gives CASSYSLSRIDTQYF.

The chain uses TRBV18 and TRBJ1-2; a weak D match, TRBD1 (5 bases). Trimming took 2 bases from V and 8 from J, leaving 18 bases between them. Germline V gives CDR1 KGHSH, CDR2 LQKENI. The CDR3 covers 15 residues. CDR3 sequence: CASSPGTKQANGYTF. The CDR3 bases are TGTGCCAGCTCACCAGGAACCAAACAGGCTAACGGCTACACCTTC. The variable domain in full, completed from reference TRBV18 and TRBJ1-2, reads NAGVMQNPRHLVRRRGQEARLRCSPMKGHSHVYWYRQLPEEGLKFMVYLQKENIIDESGMPKERFSAEFPKEGPSILRIQQVVRGDSAAYFCASSPGTKQANGYTFGSGTRLTVV.